This T cell receptor beta chain was sequenced in a study of Ad26.COV2.S vaccination and SARS-CoV-2 variants. Background on the study: As a participant in COV1001, the donor was in the Ad26.COV2.S trial arm. Each vaccinee took Ad26.COV2.S intramuscularly, once or twice 56 days apart.

The count of this clone is one. Its antigen is not identified. The table came from immunoSEQ multiplex PCR; TCRdb's copy has only in-frame clones and leaves some out. The sample shows roughly 420,000 clones, 88% of them seen only once. Sample treatment: some 20 received Ad26.COV2.S at low or high dose, single or two shots; a few received placebo; per-sample allocation not given. Collection of samples fell on day 63 after the first vaccine or placebo injection. Trimming cost V 4 bases and J 4 bases, with 14 bases left between them. Germline V gives CDR1 SGHRS, CDR2 YFSETQ. CDR3 length equals 14 residues. Study outcomes and limitations: Following vaccination, spike-specific CD8+ and CD4+ T cell responses reportedly exhibited substantial breadth.

The TCR comes from a person aged 18 to 65 who received the Ad26.COV2.S COVID-19 vaccine or a placebo. The sequencing here drew on peripheral blood, taken in a trial of Ad26.COV2.S vaccine versus placebo. The V and J genes are TRBV5-1 and TRBJ1-1; D might be TRBD1 (6 bases). The CDR3, as DNA: TGCGCCAGCAGCAACACTCAGGGGACCACTGAAGCTTTCTTT. Protein sequence: CASSNTQGTTEAFF.